The sequence of this T cell receptor beta chain was determined in a study of cytomegalovirus exposure and HLA in healthy donors. Study-wide results and limits: Cytomegalovirus-associated status was assigned to 164 TCR beta chains. Earlier analysis looked at TCR beta V segments, and most were productive about 90% or about 30% of the time.

The PCR ran on 60 Vbeta and 13 Jbeta primers. TCRdb keeps only in-frame clones here, not all; method: immunoSEQ multiplex PCR. The sample includes around 100,000 clones, around 80% of them seen just once. A word on this clone: Its specificity is unknown.

CDR1 SEHNR and CDR2 FQNEAQ come from the germline V gene (reference sequence). The CDR3 runs 13 residues. Trimming stripped 4 bases from V and 2 bases from J, with 9 bases between. This TCR was recovered from a woman in her thirties or forties in good health and CMV-seronegative. The sample taken for sequencing was PBMCs. The chain couples TRBV7-9 to TRBJ2-7, with a tentative D call TRBD2 (5 bases). This chain's CDR3 is CASSSRGPYEQYF. As DNA, the CDR3 is TGTGCCAGCAGCTCTCGCGGGCCCTACGAGCAGTACTTC.